A selection of T cell receptor beta chains follows, all from one sample in a study of cytomegalovirus exposure and HLA in healthy donors. TCRdb's copy holds only in-frame clones and misses some; the assay was immunoSEQ multiplex PCR. This repertoire shows 180,000 or so clones, 76% found once; its top ten account for 1.5% to 2%. Sequencing was carried out using PBMCs. These receptor sequences come from a man between 18 and 29 years old in good health and CMV-seronegative. Both conserved end residues are part of each CDR3. D genes are given only for firm matches. Not every row has a clone size; where given, it reads once, few, many or a size class.

d_call	v_call	clone_size	j_call	cdr3_nt	cdr3_aa
TRBD2	TRBV28	.	TRBJ2-7	TGTGCCACTCACCAGCGGGGGTACTACGAGCAGTACTTC	CATHQRGYYEQYF
TRBD1	TRBV28	.	TRBJ2-5	TGTGCCAGCAGTTTCCCCCTTCGCAGACAGGGGGCAGGGGAGACCCAGTACTTC	CASSFPLRRQGAGETQYF
TRBD2	TRBV27	.	TRBJ2-3	TGTGCCAGCAGTTTACGTGGACTAGCGGGAGGGCTCTCCACAGATACGCAGTATTTT	CASSLRGLAGGLSTDTQYF
.	TRBV28	.	TRBJ2-3	TGTGCCAGCAGCCCCGGAGGAAGAGAGGAGACGCAGTATTTT	CASSPGGREETQYF
.	TRBV6-5	.	TRBJ1-6	TGTGCCAGCAGGACAATACAGGGCCTAAATTCACCCCTCCACTTT	CASRTIQGLNSPLHF
TRBD2	TRBV28	.	TRBJ2-2	TGTGCCAGCAGTTTATGGGCTAGCGGGAGTCCGGTCACCGGGGAGCTGTTTTTT	CASSLWASGSPVTGELFF
TRBD1	TRBV5-1	.	TRBJ2-3	TGCGCCAGCAGCCCGGGACAGGACGCAGATACGCAGTATTTT	CASSPGQDADTQYF
.	TRBV9	.	TRBJ1-1	TGTGCCAGCAGCGCCCCCTCCCAGGACAGTGAATTGAACACTGAAGCTTTCTTT	CASSAPSQDSELNTEAFF
.	TRBV4-2	.	TRBJ2-2	TGTGCCAGCAGCCAAGAACGGGTGGGGGAGCTGTTTTTT	CASSQERVGELFF
TRBD1	TRBV6-5	.	TRBJ1-5	TGTGCCAGCAGGCGCGACAGGGTTGGTCAGCCCCAGCATTTT	CASRRDRVGQPQHF
.	TRBV5-1	.	TRBJ2-7	TGCGCCAGCAGCCCGGGGGATTCCTCCTACGAGCAGTACTTC	CASSPGDSSYEQYF
TRBD1	TRBV6-5	.	TRBJ2-7	TGTGCCAGCAGTTCCGAGACAGGGGGTTCCTACGAGCAGTACTTC	CASSSETGGSYEQYF
.	TRBV7-2	.	TRBJ2-3	TGTGCCAGCAGCTTAGGCAGGTTCGACACGCAGTATTTT	CASSLGRFDTQYF
.	TRBV30	.	TRBJ2-7	TGTGCCTGGGGGGGGTTAAGGGAGCAGTACTTC	CAWGGLREQYF
TRBD2	TRBV4-1	.	TRBJ2-7	TGCGCCAGCAGCCCCATAGCGGGAGGGCCTTACGAGCAGTACTTC	CASSPIAGGPYEQYF
.	TRBV5-1	.	TRBJ2-5	TGCGCCAGCAGCTTGGATAGGACGGGTGAGGGAACCCAGTACTTC	CASSLDRTGEGTQYF
TRBD2	TRBV9	.	TRBJ2-2	TGTGCCAGCAACATAGAGGGCGGGAGGGCCCCCGGGGAGCTGTTTTTT	CASNIEGGRAPGELFF
TRBD1	TRBV6-5	.	TRBJ1-3	TGTGCCAGCAGTCAAGACAGGGTTGGAAACACCATATATTTT	CASSQDRVGNTIYF
TRBD1	TRBV18	.	TRBJ1-2	TGTGCCAGCTCACGGGACAGGGGCGGCTATGGCTACACCTTC	CASSRDRGGYGYTF
.	TRBV28	once	TRBJ2-3	TGTGCCAGCAGCCCCGGACACGCCAACACAGATACGCAGTATTTT	CASSPGHANTDTQYF
.	TRBV12-5	.	TRBJ2-5	TGTGCTAGTGGCGGCAGGGGGGCGGAGACCCAGTACTTC	CASGGRGAETQYF
.	TRBV5-1	.	TRBJ1-4	TGCGCCAGCAGCACTGGGGGGTCAACTAATGAAAAACTGTTTTTT	CASSTGGSTNEKLFF
.	TRBV19	few	TRBJ1-4	TGTGCCAGTACCCTGGGCGAAAAACTGTTTTTT	CASTLGEKLFF
.	TRBV15	.	TRBJ1-2	TGTGCCACCAGCAGAGGGGGGCTCGCCTATGGCTACACCTTC	CATSRGGLAYGYTF
TRBD2	TRBV18	once	TRBJ2-1	TGTGCCAGCTCACCGCGGGGGGGGAATGAGCAGTTCTTC	CASSPRGGNEQFF
TRBD1	TRBV27	.	TRBJ2-7	TGTGCCAGCAGTCTAGGACAGGGGGGTTTCGAGCAGTACTTC	CASSLGQGGFEQYF
TRBD2	TRBV5-1	.	TRBJ2-7	TGCGCCAGCAGCCCAACCCTAGTGCGGGGGTTCTCCTACGAGCAGTACTTC	CASSPTLVRGFSYEQYF
.	TRBV10-3	once	TRBJ2-3	TGTGCCACCATGGGCGGGGGCTACACAGATACGCAGTATTTT	CATMGGGYTDTQYF
TRBD1	TRBV29-1	few	TRBJ1-2	TGCAGCGTTGTACAGGGGGGGGGCTACACCTTC	CSVVQGGGYTF
.	TRBV19	.	TRBJ2-5	TGTGCCAGTAGTATACGCGTGGGGGCGTTTTCCGCCCAAGAGACCCAGTACTTC	CASSIRVGAFSAQETQYF
.	TRBV29-1	.	TRBJ2-4	TGCAGCGTTGGGGGACGGGGGGCAAACATTCAGTACTTC	CSVGGRGANIQYF
TRBD1	TRBV20-1	.	TRBJ2-4	TGCAGTGCTTTCAGACAGGGGCAGTACTTC	CSAFRQGQYF
.	TRBV30	.	TRBJ2-7	TGTGCCTGGAGTGTTTCCATAGAGCTTTCCTACGAGCAGTACTTC	CAWSVSIELSYEQYF
.	TRBV6-4	.	TRBJ1-1	TGTGCCAGCAGAGCACAGGCCTCGAACACTGAAGCTTTCTTT	CASRAQASNTEAFF
.	TRBV15	.	TRBJ1-6	TGTGCCACCAGCAGAGAGCCTCCAGGGTGGGAAGATTCACCCCTCCACTTT	CATSREPPGWEDSPLHF
.	TRBV6-5	.	TRBJ1-1	TGTGCCAGCAGTTACTCAAGTTTGGGGGCCTCTGAAGCTTTCTTT	CASSYSSLGASEAFF
TRBD1	TRBV28	.	TRBJ2-7	TGTGCCAGCAGTTTCAATATCGGACAGGGGTCCTACGAGCAGTACTTC	CASSFNIGQGSYEQYF
.	TRBV9	.	TRBJ1-1	TGTGCCAGCAGCGTAGGCAGGGCGAACACTGAAGCTTTCTTT	CASSVGRANTEAFF
TRBD2	TRBV5-1	few	TRBJ2-3	TGCGCCAGCAGCCACCCTAACGGGAGGCGGGGCACAGATACGCAGTATTTT	CASSHPNGRRGTDTQYF
.	TRBV19	.	TRBJ2-3	TGTGCCAGTAGTAACAGGCTAGATACGCAGTATTTT	CASSNRLDTQYF
.	TRBV30	.	TRBJ1-1	TGTGCCTGGATCCCGGGAGGAGCTGAAGCTTTCTTT	CAWIPGGAEAFF
.	TRBV5-1	.	TRBJ1-6	TGCGCCAGCAGCTACACTGGTTCGGGGGATAATTCACCCCTCCACTTT	CASSYTGSGDNSPLHF
.	TRBV28	.	TRBJ2-7	TGTGCCAGCAGATCCTTACAAAGCCCACCGTCGGGCTCCTACGAGCAGTACTTC	CASRSLQSPPSGSYEQYF
.	TRBV5-1	.	TRBJ2-7	TGCGCCAGCAGCTTGGGGGGCACCTCCTACGAGCAGTACTTC	CASSLGGTSYEQYF
TRBD2	TRBV5-1	.	TRBJ2-5	TGCGCCAGCAGCTTTCGGGGGGAAAGGGAGACCCAGTACTTC	CASSFRGERETQYF
.	TRBV30	.	TRBJ1-3	TGTGCCTGGACCACATTGGGCGGACTTAACTCTGGAAACACCATATATTTT	CAWTTLGGLNSGNTIYF
TRBD1	TRBV5-1	.	TRBJ1-1	TGCGCCAGCAGCTTGAGGGGGACAGGCTCCCCGGGGACTGAAGCTTTCTTT	CASSLRGTGSPGTEAFF
.	TRBV6-5	.	TRBJ2-2	TGTGCCAGCAGTTCAACTACCGGGGAGCTGTTTTTT	CASSSTTGELFF
TRBD1	TRBV29-1	.	TRBJ2-7	TGCAGCGTACCCGGGACAGGCTCCTACGAGCAGTACTTC	CSVPGTGSYEQYF
.	TRBV7-9	.	TRBJ1-3	TGTGCCAGCAGCTTACGAGGGACTGGAAACACCATATATTTT	CASSLRGTGNTIYF